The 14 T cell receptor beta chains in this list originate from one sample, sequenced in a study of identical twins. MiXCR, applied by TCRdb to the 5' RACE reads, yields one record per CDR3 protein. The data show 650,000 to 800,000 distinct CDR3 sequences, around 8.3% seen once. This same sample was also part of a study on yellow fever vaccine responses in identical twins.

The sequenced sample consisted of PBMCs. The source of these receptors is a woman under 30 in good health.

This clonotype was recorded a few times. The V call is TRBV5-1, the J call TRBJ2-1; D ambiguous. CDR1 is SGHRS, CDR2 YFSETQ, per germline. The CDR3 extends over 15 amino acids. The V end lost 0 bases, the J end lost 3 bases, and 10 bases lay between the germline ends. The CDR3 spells CASSLVADRYNEQFF. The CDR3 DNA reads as TGCGCCAGCAGCTTGGTGGCAGATCGCTACAATGAGCAGTTCTTC.

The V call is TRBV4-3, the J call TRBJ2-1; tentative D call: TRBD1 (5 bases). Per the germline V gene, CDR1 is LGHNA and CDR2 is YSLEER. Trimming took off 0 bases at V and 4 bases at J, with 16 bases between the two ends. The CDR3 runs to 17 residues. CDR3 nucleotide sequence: TGCGCCAGCAGCCAAGAGGGGCAGGGATCCCCATACAATGAGCAGTTCTTC. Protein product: CASSQEGQGSPYNEQFF.

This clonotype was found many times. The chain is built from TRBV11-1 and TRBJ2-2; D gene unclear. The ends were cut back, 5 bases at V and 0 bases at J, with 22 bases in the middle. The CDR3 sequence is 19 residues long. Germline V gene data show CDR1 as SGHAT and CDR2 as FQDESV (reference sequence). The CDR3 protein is CASSRTASPGSANTGELFF. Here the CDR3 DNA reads TGTGCCAGCAGCCGCACCGCCTCCCCAGGTTCTGCGAACACCGGGGAGCTGTTTTTT. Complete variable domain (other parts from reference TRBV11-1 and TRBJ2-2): EAEVAQSPRYKITEKSQAVAFWCDPISGHATLYWYRQILGQGPELLVQFQDESVVDDSQLPKDRFSAERLKGVDSTLKIQPAELGDSAMYLCASSRTASPGSANTGELFFGEGSRLTVL.

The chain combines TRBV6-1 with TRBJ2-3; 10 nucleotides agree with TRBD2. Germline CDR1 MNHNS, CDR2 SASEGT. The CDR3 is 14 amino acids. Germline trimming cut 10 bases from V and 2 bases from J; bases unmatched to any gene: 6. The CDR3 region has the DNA TGTGCCACCGAGAGCGGGGGGGCCACAGATACGCAGTATTTT. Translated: CATESGGATDTQYF.

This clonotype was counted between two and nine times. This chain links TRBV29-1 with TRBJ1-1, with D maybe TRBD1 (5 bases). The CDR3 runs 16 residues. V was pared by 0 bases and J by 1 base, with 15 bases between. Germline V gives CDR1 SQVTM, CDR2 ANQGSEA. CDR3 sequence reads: CSVEDRIRTPNTEAFF. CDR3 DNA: TGCAGCGTTGAAGATCGGATAAGGACACCGAACACTGAAGCTTTCTTT.

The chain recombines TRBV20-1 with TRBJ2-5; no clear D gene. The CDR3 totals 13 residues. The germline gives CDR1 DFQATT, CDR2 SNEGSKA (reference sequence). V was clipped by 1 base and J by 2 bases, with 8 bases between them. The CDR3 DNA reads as TGCAGTGCTAGAGTTCGAGGTCAAGAGACCCAGTACTTC. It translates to CSARVRGQETQYF.

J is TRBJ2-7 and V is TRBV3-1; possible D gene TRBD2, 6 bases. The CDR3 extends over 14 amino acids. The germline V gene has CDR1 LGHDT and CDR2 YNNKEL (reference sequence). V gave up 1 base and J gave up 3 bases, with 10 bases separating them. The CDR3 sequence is CASSQGDFDYEQYF. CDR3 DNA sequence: TGTGCCAGCAGCCAAGGGGACTTCGACTACGAGCAGTACTTC.

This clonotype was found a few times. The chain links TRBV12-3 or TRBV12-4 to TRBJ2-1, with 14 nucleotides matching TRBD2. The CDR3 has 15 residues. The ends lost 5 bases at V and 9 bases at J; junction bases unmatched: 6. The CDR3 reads CASSAGTSGSFEQFF. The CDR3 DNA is TGTGCCAGCAGTGCCGGGACTAGCGGGAGTTTTGAGCAGTTCTTC.

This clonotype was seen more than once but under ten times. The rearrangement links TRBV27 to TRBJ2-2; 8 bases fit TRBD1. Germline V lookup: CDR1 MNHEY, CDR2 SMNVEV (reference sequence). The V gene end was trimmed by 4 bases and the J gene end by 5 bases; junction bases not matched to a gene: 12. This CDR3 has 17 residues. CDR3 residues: CASSSTPGGVGTGELFF. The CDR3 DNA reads TGTGCCAGCAGTTCAACCCCAGGGGGCGTGGGTACCGGGGAGCTGTTTTTT.

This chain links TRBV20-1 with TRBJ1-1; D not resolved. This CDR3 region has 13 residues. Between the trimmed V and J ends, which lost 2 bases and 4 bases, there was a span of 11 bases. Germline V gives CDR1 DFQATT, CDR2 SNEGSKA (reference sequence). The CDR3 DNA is TGCAGTGCTAGACTCCTGCGAGTCACTGAAGCTTTCTTT. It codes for CSARLLRVTEAFF.

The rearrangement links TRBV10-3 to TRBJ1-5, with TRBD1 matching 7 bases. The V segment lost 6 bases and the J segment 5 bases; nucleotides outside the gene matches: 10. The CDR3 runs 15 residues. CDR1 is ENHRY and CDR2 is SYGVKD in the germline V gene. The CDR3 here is CAISGGQLGDQPQHF. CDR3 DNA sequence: TGTGCCATCAGCGGGGGACAGCTAGGCGATCAGCCCCAGCATTTT.

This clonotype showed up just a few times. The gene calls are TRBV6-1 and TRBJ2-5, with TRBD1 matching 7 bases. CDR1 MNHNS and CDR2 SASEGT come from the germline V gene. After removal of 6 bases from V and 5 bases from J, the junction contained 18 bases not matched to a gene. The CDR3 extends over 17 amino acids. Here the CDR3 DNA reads TGTGCCAGCAGCCCACCGAATGGACGACAGGGCGGGGAGACCCAGTACTTC. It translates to CASSPPNGRQGGETQYF.

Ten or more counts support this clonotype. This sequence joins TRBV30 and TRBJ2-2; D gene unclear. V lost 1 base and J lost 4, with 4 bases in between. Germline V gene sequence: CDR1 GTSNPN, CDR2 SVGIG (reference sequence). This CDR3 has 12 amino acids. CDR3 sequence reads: CAWSGVTGELFF. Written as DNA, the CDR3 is TGTGCCTGGAGTGGGGTCACCGGGGAGCTGTTTTTT.

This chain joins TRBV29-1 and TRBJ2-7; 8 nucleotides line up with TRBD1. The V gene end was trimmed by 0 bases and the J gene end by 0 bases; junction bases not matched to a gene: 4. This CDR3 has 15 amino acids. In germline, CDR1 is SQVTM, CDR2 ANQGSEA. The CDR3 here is CSVEERTGSSYEQYF. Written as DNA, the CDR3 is TGCAGCGTTGAAGAAAGGACAGGGAGCTCCTACGAGCAGTACTTC.